This T cell receptor (beta chain) was identified in a study of response to subunit inactivated influenza vaccine. Notes on the study in general: Researchers suggested that each seasonal influenza vaccination recruits few new T cells.

TCRdb re-derived calls from the RT-PCR reads in MiXCR, one entry per CDR3 protein. The sample consists of some 300,000 distinct CDR3 sequences, about 20% of them appearing once. The CDR3 runs 13 residues. V was trimmed by 3 bases and J by 3 bases, leaving 6 bases between them. This clonotype was seen many times. The antigen remains undetermined. This chain links TRBV12-3 or TRBV12-4 with TRBJ1-3; no clear D. The receptor comes from a man in his fifties or sixties who received an inactivated influenza vaccine. The sample consisted of PBMCs from blood, taken less than 22 months after vaccination. Here the CDR3 DNA reads TGTGCCAGCAGTTTGTTTGATGGAAACACCATATATTTT. Amino acid sequence: CASSLFDGNTIYF.